This T cell receptor (beta chain) was retrieved from a study of T-cell memory formation after mild COVID-19. Study context: Clusters were largely donor specific.

Study-wide results and limits: Shrinking CD4+ clones resided mostly in CM and EM, and CD8+ ones in EMRA.

TCRdb independently ran MiXCR on the 5' RACE reads; one entry per CDR3 protein. The sample includes roughly 370,000 distinct CDR3 sequences, roughly 15% of them seen just once. This CDR3 contains 11 residues. V lost 5 bases and J 5 bases, leaving 6 bases between the germline ends. Germline assignment: CDR1 SGHTA and CDR2 FQGNSA. At least ten counts were recorded for this clonotype. Its cognate antigen is unknown. Sequencing was done on a sample of PBMCs or a T cell subset sorted from them (not recorded which). This rearrangement joins TRBV7-2 to TRBJ2-5; D ambiguous. The source is a man between 18 and 29 years old who had mild COVID-19 (a few samples of this study predate the infection). Cell type and time point are not known. The CDR3 here is CASSQRETQYF. In nucleotides, the CDR3 is TGTGCCAGCAGCCAACGGGAGACCCAGTACTTC.